This TCR beta chain comes out of a study of beta chain features in type 1 diabetes. Study summary: The patients were much like the healthy donors in age, gender and cell yields. Across every sample, about 100 million sorted cells were examined in total.

Every isolated RNA sample was fully reverse transcribed, so sequencing captured expressed TCRB transcripts. Clones were read by immunoSEQ multiplex PCR, and TCRdb kept only the in-frame ones, dropping some. The repertoire holds about 700,000 clones, roughly 13% seen once, with 0.022% in the top ten. The CDR3 consists of 13 residues. Germline CDR1 reads MNHEY; CDR2 reads SMNVEV (reference sequence). Deletions cut 2 bases from V and 7 bases from J, with 11 bases between. About this clone: Its specificity is unknown.

Only one heparinised blood draw was taken per donor, and its volume averaged about 116 mL. The study's findings and limits: The study found moderately but significantly shorter TCRB CDR3s in all four CD4+ subsets of Type 1 diabetes patients.

This sequence was found in a man between 18 and 29 years old with type 1 diabetes. V usage is TRBV27 and J usage is TRBJ1-2, with a weak D call TRBD1 (5 bases). The sequencing input was naive CD4+ T cells from blood. For the CDR3, the DNA is TGTGCCAGCAGTTTAGGCCAGGGTGCTGGCTACACCTTC. The encoded protein is CASSLGQGAGYTF.